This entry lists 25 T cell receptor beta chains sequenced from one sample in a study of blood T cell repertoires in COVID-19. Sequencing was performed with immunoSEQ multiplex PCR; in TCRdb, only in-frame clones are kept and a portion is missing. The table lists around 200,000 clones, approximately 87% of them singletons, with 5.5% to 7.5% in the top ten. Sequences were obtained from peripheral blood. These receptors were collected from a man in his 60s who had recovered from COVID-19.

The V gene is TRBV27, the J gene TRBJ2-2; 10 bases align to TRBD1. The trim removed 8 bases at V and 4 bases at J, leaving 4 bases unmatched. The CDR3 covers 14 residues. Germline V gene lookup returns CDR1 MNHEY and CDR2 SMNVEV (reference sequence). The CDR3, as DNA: TGTGCCAGCGGGACAGGGGTACCCACCGGGGAGCTGTTTTTT. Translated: CASGTGVPTGELFF.

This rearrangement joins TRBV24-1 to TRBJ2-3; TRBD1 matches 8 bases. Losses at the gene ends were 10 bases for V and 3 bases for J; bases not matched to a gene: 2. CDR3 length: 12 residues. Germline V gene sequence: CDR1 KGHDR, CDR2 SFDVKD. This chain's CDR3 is CATTGDTDTQYF. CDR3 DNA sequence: TGTGCCACGACAGGGGATACAGATACGCAGTATTTT.

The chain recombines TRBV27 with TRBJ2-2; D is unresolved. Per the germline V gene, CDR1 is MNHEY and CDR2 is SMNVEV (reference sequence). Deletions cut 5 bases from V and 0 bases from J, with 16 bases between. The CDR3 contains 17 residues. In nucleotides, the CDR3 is TGTGCCAGCAGTCCATTTAGTAGACATACGAACACCGGGGAGCTGTTTTTT. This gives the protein CASSPFSRHTNTGELFF.

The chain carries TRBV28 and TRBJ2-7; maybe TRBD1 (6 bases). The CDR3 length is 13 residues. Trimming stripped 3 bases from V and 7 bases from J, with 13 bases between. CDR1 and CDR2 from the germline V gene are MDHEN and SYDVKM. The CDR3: CASSLAQGREQYF. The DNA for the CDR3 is TGTGCCAGCAGTTTGGCGCAGGGGAGAGAGCAGTACTTC.

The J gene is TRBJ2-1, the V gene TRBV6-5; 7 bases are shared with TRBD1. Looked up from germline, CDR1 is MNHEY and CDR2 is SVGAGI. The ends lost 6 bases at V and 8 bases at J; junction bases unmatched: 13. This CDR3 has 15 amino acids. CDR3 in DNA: TGTGCCAGCAGCGTTCAGGGGGTCCGTATTCATGAGCAGTTCTTC. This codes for CASSVQGVRIHEQFF.

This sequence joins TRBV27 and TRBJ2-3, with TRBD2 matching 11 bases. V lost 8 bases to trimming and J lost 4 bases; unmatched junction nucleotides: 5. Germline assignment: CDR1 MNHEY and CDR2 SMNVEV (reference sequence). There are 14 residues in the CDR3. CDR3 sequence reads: CASGHSGRADTQYF. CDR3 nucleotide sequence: TGTGCCAGCGGCCATAGCGGGAGGGCAGATACGCAGTATTTT.

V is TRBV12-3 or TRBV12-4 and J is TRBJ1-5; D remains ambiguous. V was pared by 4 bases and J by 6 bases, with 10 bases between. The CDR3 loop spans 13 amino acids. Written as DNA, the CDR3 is TGTGCCAGCAGTTCTATGGAGTTTCAGCCCCAGCATTTT. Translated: CASSSMEFQPQHF.

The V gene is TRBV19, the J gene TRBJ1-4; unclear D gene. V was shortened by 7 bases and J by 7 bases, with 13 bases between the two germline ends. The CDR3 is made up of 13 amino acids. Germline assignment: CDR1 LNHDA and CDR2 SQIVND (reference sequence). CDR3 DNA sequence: TGTGCCAGTAAGTCAGAGTGGGCTGAAAAACTGTTTTTT. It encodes CASKSEWAEKLFF.

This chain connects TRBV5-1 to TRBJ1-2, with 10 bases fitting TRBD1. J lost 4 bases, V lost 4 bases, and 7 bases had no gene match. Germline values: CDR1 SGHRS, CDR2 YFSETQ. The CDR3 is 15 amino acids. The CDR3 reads CASSEPGQGSYGYTF. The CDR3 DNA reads TGCGCCAGCAGCGAGCCGGGACAGGGGAGCTATGGCTACACCTTC. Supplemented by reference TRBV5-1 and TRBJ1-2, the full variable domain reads KAGVTQTPRYLIKTRGQQVTLSCSPISGHRSVSWYQQTPGQGLQFLFEYFSETQRNKGNFPGRFSGRQFSNSRSEMNVSTLELGDSALYLCASSEPGQGSYGYTFGSGTRLTVV.

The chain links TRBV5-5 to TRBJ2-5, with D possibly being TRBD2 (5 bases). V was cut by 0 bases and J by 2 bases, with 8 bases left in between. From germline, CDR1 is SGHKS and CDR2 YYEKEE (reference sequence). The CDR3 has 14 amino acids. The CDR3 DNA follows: TGTGCCAGCAGCTTGGCCGGAGGACAAGAGACCCAGTACTTC. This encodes CASSLAGGQETQYF. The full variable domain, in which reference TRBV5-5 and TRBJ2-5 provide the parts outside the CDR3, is DAGVTQSPTHLIKTRGQQVTLRCSPISGHKSVSWYQQVLGQGPQFIFQYYEKEERGRGNFPDRFSARQFPNYSSELNVNALLLGDSALYLCASSLAGGQETQYFGPGTRLLVL.

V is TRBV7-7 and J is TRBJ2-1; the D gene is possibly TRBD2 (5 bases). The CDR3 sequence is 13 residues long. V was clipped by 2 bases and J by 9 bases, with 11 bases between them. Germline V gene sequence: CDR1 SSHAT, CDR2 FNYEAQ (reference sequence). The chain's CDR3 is CASSLREIGEQFF. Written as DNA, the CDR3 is TGTGCCAGCAGCTTAAGGGAGATAGGTGAGCAGTTCTTC.

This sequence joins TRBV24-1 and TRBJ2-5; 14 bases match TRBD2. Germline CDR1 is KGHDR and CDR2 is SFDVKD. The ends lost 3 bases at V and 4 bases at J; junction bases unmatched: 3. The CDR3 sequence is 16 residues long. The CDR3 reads CATSDPGLAGGETQYF. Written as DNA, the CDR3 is TGTGCCACCAGTGATCCCGGACTAGCGGGAGGAGAGACCCAGTACTTC.

The CDR3 DNA follows: TGTGCCATCAGGGCCGGGACACCTAACACTGAAGCTTTCTTT. This codes for CAIRAGTPNTEAFF. The chain uses TRBV10-3 and TRBJ1-1; possibly TRBD1 for D (6 bases). Trimming took off 6 bases at V and 2 bases at J, with 13 bases between the two ends. This CDR3 region has 14 residues. Per the germline V gene, CDR1 is ENHRY and CDR2 is SYGVKD.

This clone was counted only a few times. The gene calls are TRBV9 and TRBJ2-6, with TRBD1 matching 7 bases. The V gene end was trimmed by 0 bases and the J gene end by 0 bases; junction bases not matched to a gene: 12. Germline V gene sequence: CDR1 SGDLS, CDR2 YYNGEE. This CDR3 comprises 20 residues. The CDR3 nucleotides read TGTGCCAGCAGCGTAGCCCCAATCCGGGACAGCGCCTCTGGGGCCAACGTCCTGACTTTC. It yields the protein CASSVAPIRDSASGANVLTF.

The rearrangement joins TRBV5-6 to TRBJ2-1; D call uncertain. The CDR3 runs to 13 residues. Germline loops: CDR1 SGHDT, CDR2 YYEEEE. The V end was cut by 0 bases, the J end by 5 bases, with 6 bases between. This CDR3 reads CASSLVQNNEQFF. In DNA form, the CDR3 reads TGTGCCAGCAGCTTGGTTCAGAACAATGAGCAGTTCTTC.

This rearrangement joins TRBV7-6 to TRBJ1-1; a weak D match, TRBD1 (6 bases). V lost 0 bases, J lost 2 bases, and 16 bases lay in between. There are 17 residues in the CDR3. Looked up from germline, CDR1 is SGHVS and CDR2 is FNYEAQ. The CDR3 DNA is TGTGCCAGCAGCTTAGCCCCCTCCCTGGGGGCTAACACTGAAGCTTTCTTT. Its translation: CASSLAPSLGANTEAFF.

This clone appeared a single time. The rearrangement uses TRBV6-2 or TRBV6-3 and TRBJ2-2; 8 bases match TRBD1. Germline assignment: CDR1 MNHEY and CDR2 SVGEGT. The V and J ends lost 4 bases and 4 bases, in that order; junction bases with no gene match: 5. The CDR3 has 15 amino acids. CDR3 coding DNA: TGTGCCAGCAGTTTTACAGGGGGTTTCACCGGGGAGCTGTTTTTT. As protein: CASSFTGGFTGELFF.

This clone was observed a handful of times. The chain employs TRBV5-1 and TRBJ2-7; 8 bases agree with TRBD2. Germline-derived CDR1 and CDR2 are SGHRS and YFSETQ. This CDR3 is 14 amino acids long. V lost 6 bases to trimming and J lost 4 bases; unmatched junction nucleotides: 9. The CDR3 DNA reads TGCGCCAGCACTGAGTCAGCGGGAGTGTACGAGCAGTACTTC. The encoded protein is CASTESAGVYEQYF.

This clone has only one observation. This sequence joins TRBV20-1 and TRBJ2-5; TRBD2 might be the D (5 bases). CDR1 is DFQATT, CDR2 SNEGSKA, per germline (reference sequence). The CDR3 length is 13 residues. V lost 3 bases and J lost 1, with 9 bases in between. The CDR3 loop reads CSASSAGQETQYF. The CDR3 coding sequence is TGCAGTGCTAGTTCCGCGGGCCAAGAGACCCAGTACTTC.

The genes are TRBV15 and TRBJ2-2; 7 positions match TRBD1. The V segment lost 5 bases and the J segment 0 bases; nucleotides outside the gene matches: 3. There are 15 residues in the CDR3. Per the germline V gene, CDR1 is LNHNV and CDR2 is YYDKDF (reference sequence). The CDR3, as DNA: TGTGCCACCAGCCCGGACAGGACGAACACCGGGGAGCTGTTTTTT. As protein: CATSPDRTNTGELFF.

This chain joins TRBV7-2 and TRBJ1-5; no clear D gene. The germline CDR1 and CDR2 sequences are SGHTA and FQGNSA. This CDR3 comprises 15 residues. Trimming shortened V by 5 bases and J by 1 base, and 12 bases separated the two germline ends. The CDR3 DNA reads TGTGCCAGCAGCCTAGGAGAGTACAGCAATCAGCCCCAGCATTTT. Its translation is CASSLGEYSNQPQHF.

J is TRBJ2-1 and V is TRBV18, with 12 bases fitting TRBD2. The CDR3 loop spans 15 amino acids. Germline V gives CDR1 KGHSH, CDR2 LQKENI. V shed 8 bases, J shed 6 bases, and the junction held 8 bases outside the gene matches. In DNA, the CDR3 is TGTGCCAGCACCCCCCTACTAGCGGGGGGCAATGAGCAGTTCTTC. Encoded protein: CASTPLLAGGNEQFF.

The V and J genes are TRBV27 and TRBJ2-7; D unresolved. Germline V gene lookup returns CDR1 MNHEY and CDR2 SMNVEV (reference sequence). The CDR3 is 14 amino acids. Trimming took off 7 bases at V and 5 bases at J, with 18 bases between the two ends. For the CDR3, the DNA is TGTGCCAGCACCTCAGGATCGACAATCCACGAGCAGTACTTC. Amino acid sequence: CASTSGSTIHEQYF.

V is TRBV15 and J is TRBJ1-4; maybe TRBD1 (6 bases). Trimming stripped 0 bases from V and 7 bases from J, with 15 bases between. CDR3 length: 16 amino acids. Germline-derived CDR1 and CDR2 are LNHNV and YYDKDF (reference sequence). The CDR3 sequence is CATSRDLARGSEKLFF. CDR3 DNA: TGTGCCACCAGCAGAGATCTCGCCAGGGGCAGTGAAAAACTGTTTTTT. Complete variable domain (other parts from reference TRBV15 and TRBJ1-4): DAMVIQNPRYQVTQFGKPVTLSCSQTLNHNVMYWYQQKSSQAPKLLFHYYDKDFNNEADTPDNFQSRRPNTSFCFLDIRSPGLGDTAMYLCATSRDLARGSEKLFFGSGTQLSVL.

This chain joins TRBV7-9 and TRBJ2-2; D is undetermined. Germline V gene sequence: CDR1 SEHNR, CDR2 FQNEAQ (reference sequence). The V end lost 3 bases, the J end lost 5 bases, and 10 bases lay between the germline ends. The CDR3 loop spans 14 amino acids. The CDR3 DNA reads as TGTGCCAGCAGCTTCTTCCGGCGGACCGGGGAGCTGTTTTTT. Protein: CASSFFRRTGELFF.